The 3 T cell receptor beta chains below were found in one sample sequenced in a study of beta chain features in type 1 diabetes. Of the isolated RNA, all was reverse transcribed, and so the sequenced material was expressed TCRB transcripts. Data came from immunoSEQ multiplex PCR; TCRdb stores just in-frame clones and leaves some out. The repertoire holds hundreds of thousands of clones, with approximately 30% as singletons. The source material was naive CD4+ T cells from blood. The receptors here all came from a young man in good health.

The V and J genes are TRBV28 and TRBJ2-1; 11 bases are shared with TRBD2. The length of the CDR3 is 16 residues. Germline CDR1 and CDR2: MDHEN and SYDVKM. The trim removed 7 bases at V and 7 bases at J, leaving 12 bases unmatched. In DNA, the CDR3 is TGTGCCAGCACCACACCTCGGACTAGCGGGTTGAATGAGCAGTTCTTC. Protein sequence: CASTTPRTSGLNEQFF.

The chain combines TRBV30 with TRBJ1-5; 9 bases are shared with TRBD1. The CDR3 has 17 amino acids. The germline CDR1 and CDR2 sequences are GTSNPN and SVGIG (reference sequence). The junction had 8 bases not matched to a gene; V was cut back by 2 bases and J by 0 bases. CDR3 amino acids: CAWSRRTGATSNQPQHF. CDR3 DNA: TGTGCCTGGAGTAGACGGACAGGGGCGACTAGCAATCAGCCCCAGCATTTT.

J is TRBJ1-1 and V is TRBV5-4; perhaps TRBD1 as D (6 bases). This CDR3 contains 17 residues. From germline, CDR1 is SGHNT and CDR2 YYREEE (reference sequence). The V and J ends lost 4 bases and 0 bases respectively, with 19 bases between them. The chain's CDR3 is CASSPERGSRLNTEAFF. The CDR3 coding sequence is TGTGCCAGCAGCCCCGAGAGGGGGAGCCGCTTGAACACTGAAGCTTTCTTT.